What follows are 8 T cell receptor beta chains derived from one specimen sequenced in a study of blood T cells in healthy people across ages. Combining a sample-barcoded 5' primer with a J-beta primer mix, a second PCR ran for roughly 7 to 12 cycles. In TCRdb, the 5' RACE reads were re-called with MiXCR into one record per CDR3 protein. The sample has around 940,000 distinct CDR3 sequences, roughly 51% seen once. Sample: blood. These receptors all come from a woman in her sixties or seventies in good health.

This sequence joins TRBV6-2 or TRBV6-3 and TRBJ1-2; no reliable D call. This CDR3 has 12 amino acids. The germline V and J ends were trimmed by 9 bases and 8 bases, with 16 bases remaining between them. Germline V gives CDR1 MNHEY, CDR2 SVGEGT. In nucleotides, the CDR3 is TGTGCCAGTACCCTGGGCGGGTCCGGCTACACCTTC. This gives the protein CASTLGGSGYTF.

This clonotype has only one observation. The gene calls are TRBV15 and TRBJ2-3; tentative D call: TRBD2 (5 bases). Trimming removed 3 bases from V and 4 bases from J, with 14 bases in between. The CDR3 consists of 15 residues. Germline assignment: CDR1 LNHNV and CDR2 YYDKDF (reference sequence). CDR3 residues: CATSSTRGPADTQYF. In DNA, the CDR3 is TGTGCCACCAGCAGCACTAGAGGGCCCGCAGATACGCAGTATTTT.

J is TRBJ2-5 and V is TRBV10-3, with D tentatively TRBD2 (6 bases). This CDR3 spans 16 amino acids. V was pared by 0 bases and J by 1 base, with 12 bases between. The germline CDR1 and CDR2 sequences are ENHRY and SYGVKD. In DNA form, the CDR3 reads TGTGCCATCAGTGAGTCTCCTGTAGCGGTCCAAGAGACCCAGTACTTC. Protein: CAISESPVAVQETQYF.

The chain couples TRBV6-6 to TRBJ2-3; D gene ambiguous. V shed 5 bases and J shed 6 bases, with 12 bases lying between them. The CDR3 spans 13 residues. CDR1 is MNHNY, CDR2 SVGAGI, per germline (reference sequence). CDR3 bases: TGTGCCAGCAGTCAGACCCCCGAGGATACGCAGTATTTT. Amino acids: CASSQTPEDTQYF.

A remark on this clonotype: Compared with germline, one end of the junction differs, possibly owing to a read error. This chain links TRBV20-1 with TRBJ2-3, with TRBD2 matching over 8 bases. The CDR3 extends over 19 amino acids. Germline assignment: CDR1 DFQATT and CDR2 SNEGSKA (reference sequence). In DNA, the CDR3 is TGCAGTGCTAGAGATCGCGGGGTCGAACTAGCGGCCAACACAGATGCGCAGTATTTT. Its translation: CSARDRGVELAANTDAQYF.

For this clonotype: One end of the junction fails to match germline, which may point to a read error. The chain uses TRBV6-2 or TRBV6-3 and TRBJ1-5; 7 bases are shared with TRBD1. The CDR3 has 15 amino acids. CDR1 MNHEY and CDR2 SVGEGT come from the germline V gene. In nucleotides, the CDR3 is TGTGCCAGCAGGTACTCAGGGGGGAGCAATCAGCCCCAGCATTTT. It yields the protein CASRYSGGSNQPQHF.

This clonotype was counted once. This chain connects TRBV6-5 to TRBJ2-5; the match to TRBD2 covers 7 bases. Germline trimming cut 1 base from V and 1 base from J; bases unmatched to any gene: 3. CDR1 and CDR2 from the germline V gene are MNHEY and SVGAGI. The CDR3 consists of 15 residues. CDR3 nucleotides: TGTGCCAGCAGTTACTTTTCGGGGGGCCAAGAGACCCAGTACTTC. Its protein is CASSYFSGGQETQYF.

The rearrangement uses TRBV5-1 and TRBJ2-1; 9 bases line up with TRBD2. CDR1 SGHRS and CDR2 YFSETQ come from the germline V gene. The trim removed 1 base at V and 5 bases at J, leaving 7 bases unmatched. The CDR3 length is 16 residues. CDR3 coding DNA: TGCGCCAGCAGCTTGTCCGGCCTAGCGGGAAACAATGAGCAGTTCTTC. Protein product: CASSLSGLAGNNEQFF.